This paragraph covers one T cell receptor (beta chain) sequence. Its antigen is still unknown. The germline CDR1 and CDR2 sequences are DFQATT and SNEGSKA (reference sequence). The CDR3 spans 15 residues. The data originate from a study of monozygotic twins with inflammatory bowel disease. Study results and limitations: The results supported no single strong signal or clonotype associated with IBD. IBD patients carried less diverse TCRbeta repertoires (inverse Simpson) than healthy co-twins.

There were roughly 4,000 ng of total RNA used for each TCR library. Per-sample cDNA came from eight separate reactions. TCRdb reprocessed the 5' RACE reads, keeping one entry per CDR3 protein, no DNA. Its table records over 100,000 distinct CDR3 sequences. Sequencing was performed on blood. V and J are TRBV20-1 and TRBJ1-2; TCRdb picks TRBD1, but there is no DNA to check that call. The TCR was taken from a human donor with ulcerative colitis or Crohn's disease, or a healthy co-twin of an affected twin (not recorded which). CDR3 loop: CSASTQGLQGYGYTF.